These 9 T cell receptor beta chains were all obtained from the same sample, sequenced in a study of blood T cell repertoires in COVID-19. Produced via immunoSEQ multiplex PCR; TCRdb's table is partial and in-frame only. The table has around 260,000 clones, roughly 88% seen once. The specimen was peripheral blood. The receptors here all came from a human donor with COVID-19, enrolled during active disease. The donor label of this sample is uncertain.

This rearrangement joins TRBV30 to TRBJ2-7; TRBD1 aligns across 7 bases. The CDR3 extends over 14 amino acids. The germline V gene encodes CDR1 GTSNPN and CDR2 SVGIG (reference sequence). Unmatched junction bases numbered 5, after V lost 3 bases and J lost 0 bases. CDR3: CAWSEDRFSYEQYF. The DNA for the CDR3 is TGTGCCTGGAGCGAGGACAGGTTCTCCTACGAGCAGTACTTC.

The genes are TRBV25-1 and TRBJ2-3; 11 bases line up with TRBD2. Germline V gives CDR1 MGHDK, CDR2 SYGVNS. The trim removed 4 bases at V and 4 bases at J, leaving 7 bases unmatched. The CDR3 is 16 amino acids. CDR3 sequence: CASSVLTSGRPDTQYF. DNA for the CDR3: TGTGCCAGCAGTGTCCTCACTAGCGGGAGACCAGATACGCAGTATTTT.

CDR3 region: CAWNSGGEKLFF. CDR3 sequence (DNA): TGTGCCTGGAATTCAGGGGGTGAAAAACTGTTTTTT. J is TRBJ1-4 and V is TRBV30, with 7 bases identical to TRBD1. This CDR3 contains 12 residues. In germline, CDR1 is GTSNPN, CDR2 SVGIG (reference sequence). The junction had 3 bases not matched to a gene; V was cut back by 4 bases and J by 7 bases. The variable domain in full, with the rest retrieved from reference TRBV30 and TRBJ1-4, is SQTIHQWPATLVQPVGSPLSLECTVEGTSNPNLYWYRQAAGRGLQLLFYSVGIGQISSEVPQNLSASRPQDRQFILSSKKLLLSDSGFYLCAWNSGGEKLFFGSGTQLSVL.

The V and J genes are TRBV14 and TRBJ1-2; unclear D gene. This CDR3 region has 14 residues. V lost 0 bases to trimming and J lost 8 bases, with 13 bases between them. Per germline, CDR1 SGHDN and CDR2 FVKESK. CDR3 residues: CASSQDRRVGGYTF. The CDR3 coding sequence is TGTGCCAGCAGCCAAGATAGGAGGGTTGGAGGCTACACCTTC. The full variable domain, with the rest looked up from reference TRBV14 and TRBJ1-2, is EAGVTQFPSHSVIEKGQTVTLRCDPISGHDNLYWYRRVMGKEIKFLLHFVKESKQDESGMPNNRFLAERTGGTYSTLKVQPAELEDSGVYFCASSQDRRVGGYTFGSGTRLTVV.

The chain recombines TRBV9 with TRBJ2-3, with D tentatively TRBD1 (5 bases). Between the trimmed V and J ends, which lost 0 bases and 6 bases, there was a span of 11 bases. The CDR3 is made up of 14 amino acids. The germline gives CDR1 SGDLS, CDR2 YYNGEE. CDR3 sequence reads: CASSVDRISDTQYF. CDR3 coding DNA: TGTGCCAGCAGCGTAGACAGGATTTCGGATACGCAGTATTTT.

This sequence joins TRBV2 and TRBJ2-7; 9 nucleotides agree with TRBD1. CDR3 length: 16 amino acids. Germline values: CDR1 SNHLY, CDR2 FYNNEI. The junction had 7 bases not matched to a gene; V was cut back by 0 bases and J by 4 bases. The DNA of the CDR3 is TGTGCCAGCAGTGAAGCGCTTCCGGGGACAGGGTACGAGCAGTACTTC. Translation: CASSEALPGTGYEQYF.

The sample holds one count of this clone. As DNA, the CDR3 is TGCGCCAGCAGCGCCGGACAGGGGGTGAATGGCTACACCTTC. Its protein product is CASSAGQGVNGYTF. The chain employs TRBV5-1 and TRBJ1-2, with 10 bases identical to TRBD1. Germline V CDR1 and CDR2: SGHRS, YFSETQ. The V and J ends lost 4 bases and 6 bases, in that order; junction bases with no gene match: 6. This CDR3 has 14 amino acids.

The chain couples TRBV5-1 to TRBJ2-5, with D perhaps matching TRBD2 (6 bases). Germline values: CDR1 SGHRS, CDR2 YFSETQ. V was pared by 2 bases and J by 5 bases, with 13 bases between. The CDR3 covers 14 residues. This CDR3 is CASSFGGARETQYF. CDR3 sequence (DNA): TGCGCCAGCAGCTTCGGGGGAGCAAGGGAGACCCAGTACTTC.

The chain links TRBV3-1 (or the pseudogene TRBV3-2) to TRBJ1-2; D perhaps matches TRBD1 (6 bases). The CDR3 is 15 amino acids. Between the trimmed V and J ends, which lost 0 bases and 7 bases, there was a span of 15 bases. Germline V gene sequence: CDR1 LGHDT, CDR2 YNNKEL (reference sequence). The CDR3 sequence is CASSQDRAGAGGYTF. CDR3 in DNA: TGTGCCAGCAGCCAAGATCGGGCAGGGGCCGGTGGCTACACCTTC.